This TCR beta chain was retrieved from a study of early T cells in non-severe SARS-CoV-2 infection. For the study at large: The authors sequenced bulk RNA from unsorted whole blood, leaving chains unpaired. Study outcomes and limitations: Anti-spike CD8 specificities were favored by VDJdb matching, whose results missed private and CD4 specificities.

Individual cDNA molecules were tagged with unique molecular identifiers. TCRdb independently ran MiXCR on the 5' RACE reads; one entry per CDR3 protein. The sample has over 30,000 distinct CDR3 sequences, 5% to 7% seen once. CDR3 length equals 14 residues. J lost 6 bases, V lost 4 bases, and 4 bases had no gene match. This clonotype was detected only a few times. What it binds is unknown. The specimen was whole blood. The TCR originated in an adult who was a healthcare worker with PCR-confirmed SARS-CoV-2 infection or an uninfected control (not recorded which). The chain combines TRBV12-3 or TRBV12-4 with TRBJ2-2, with TRBD2 identical over 8 bases. The CDR3 DNA reads TGTGCCAGCAGTTCCCGGGAGGGGTCCGGGGAGCTGTTTTTT. Protein sequence: CASSSREGSGELFF.